This T cell receptor (beta chain) is from a study of early T cells in non-severe SARS-CoV-2 infection. Background on the study: The study sequenced bulk RNA from unsorted whole blood, with chains unpaired. Study results and caveats: In VDJdb matching, anti-spike CD8 responses were favored while private and CD4 specificities went missing.

Regarding this clonotype: No antigen is known for it.

This CDR3 is built from 12 residues. The V and J ends lost 7 bases and 9 bases respectively, with 16 bases between them. As part of library construction, unique molecular identifiers were attached to individual cDNA molecules. TCRdb reanalysed the 5' RACE reads using MiXCR and keeps one entry per CDR3 protein. The repertoire holds 75,000 to 80,000 distinct CDR3 sequences, with 8.5% to 10% as singletons. The source is an adult who was a healthcare worker with PCR-confirmed SARS-CoV-2 infection or an uninfected control (not recorded which). The material sequenced was whole blood. The chain joins TRBV12-3 or TRBV12-4 to TRBJ2-7, with D possibly TRBD2 on 5 matching bases. CDR3 in DNA: TGTGCCAGCACCACCCCGCCCGGGGTGCAGTACTTC. Translation: CASTTPPGVQYF.